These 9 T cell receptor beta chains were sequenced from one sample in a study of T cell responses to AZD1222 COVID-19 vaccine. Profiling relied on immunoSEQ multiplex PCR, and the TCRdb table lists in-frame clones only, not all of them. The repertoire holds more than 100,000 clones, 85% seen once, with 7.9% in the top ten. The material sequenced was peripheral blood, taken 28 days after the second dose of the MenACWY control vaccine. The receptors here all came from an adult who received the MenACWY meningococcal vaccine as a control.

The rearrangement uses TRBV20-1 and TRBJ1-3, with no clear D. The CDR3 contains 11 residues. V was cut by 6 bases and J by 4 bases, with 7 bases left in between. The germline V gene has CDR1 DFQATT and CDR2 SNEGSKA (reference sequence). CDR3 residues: CSADRGNTIYF. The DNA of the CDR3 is TGCAGTGCCGACCGGGGAAACACCATATATTTT.

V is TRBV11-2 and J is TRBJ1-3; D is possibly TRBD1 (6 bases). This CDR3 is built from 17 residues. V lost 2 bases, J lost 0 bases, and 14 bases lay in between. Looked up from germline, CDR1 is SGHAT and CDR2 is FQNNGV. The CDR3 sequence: CASSLRRQATSGNTIYF. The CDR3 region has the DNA TGTGCCAGCAGCTTACGGAGACAGGCGACCTCTGGAAACACCATATATTTT.

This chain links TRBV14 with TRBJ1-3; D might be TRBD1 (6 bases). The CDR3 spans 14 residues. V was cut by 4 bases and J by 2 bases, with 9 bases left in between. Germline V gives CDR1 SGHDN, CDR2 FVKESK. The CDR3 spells CASSPWTAGNTIYF. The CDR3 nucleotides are TGTGCCAGCAGCCCGTGGACAGCTGGAAACACCATATATTTT.

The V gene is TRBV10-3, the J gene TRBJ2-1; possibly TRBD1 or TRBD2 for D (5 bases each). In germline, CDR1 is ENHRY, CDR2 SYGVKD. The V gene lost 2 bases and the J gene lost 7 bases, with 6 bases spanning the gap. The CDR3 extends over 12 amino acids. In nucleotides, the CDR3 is TGTGCCATCAGTGAGGGGGGAAATGAGCAGTTCTTC. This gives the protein CAISEGGNEQFF.

DNA of the CDR3: TGCGCCAGCAGCCCTACAGGGGCGACTAATGAAAAACTGTTTTTT. This gives the protein CASSPTGATNEKLFF. The J gene is TRBJ1-4, the V gene TRBV4-1; 7 nucleotides align to TRBD1. Per germline, CDR1 MGHRA and CDR2 YSYEKL. The CDR3 has 15 amino acids. Trimming at V came to 4 bases and at J to 2 bases, leaving 4 bases not matched to a gene.

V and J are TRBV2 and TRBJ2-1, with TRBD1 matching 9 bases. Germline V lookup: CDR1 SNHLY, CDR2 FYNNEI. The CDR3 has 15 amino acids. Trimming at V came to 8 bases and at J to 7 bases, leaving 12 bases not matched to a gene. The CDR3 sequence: CASESGQGYRNEQFF. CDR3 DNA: TGTGCCAGCGAGTCCGGACAGGGGTATCGAAATGAGCAGTTCTTC.

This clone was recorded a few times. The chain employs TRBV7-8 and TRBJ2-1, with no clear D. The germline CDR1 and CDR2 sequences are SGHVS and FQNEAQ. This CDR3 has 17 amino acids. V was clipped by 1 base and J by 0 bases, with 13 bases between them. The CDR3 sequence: CASSLVPGGVSYNEQFF. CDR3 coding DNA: TGTGCCAGCAGCTTAGTGCCTGGCGGCGTCTCCTACAATGAGCAGTTCTTC.

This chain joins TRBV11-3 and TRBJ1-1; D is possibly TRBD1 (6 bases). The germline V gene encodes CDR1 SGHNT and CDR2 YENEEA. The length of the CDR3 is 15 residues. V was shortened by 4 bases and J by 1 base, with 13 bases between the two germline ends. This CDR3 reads CASSYSGGQNTEAFF. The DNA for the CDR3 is TGTGCCAGCAGCTATAGTGGGGGGCAGAACACTGAAGCTTTCTTT.

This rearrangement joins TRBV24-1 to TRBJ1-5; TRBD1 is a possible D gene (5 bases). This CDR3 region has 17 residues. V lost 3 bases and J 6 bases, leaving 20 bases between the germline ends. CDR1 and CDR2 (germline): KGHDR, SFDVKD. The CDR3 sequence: CATSDARTGRGGQPQHF. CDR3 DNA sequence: TGTGCCACCAGTGATGCCCGGACTGGGCGGGGGGGTCAGCCCCAGCATTTT.